The source of this TCR beta chain is a study of T cell responses to AZD1222 COVID-19 vaccine. Study-wide points: Compared with day 0, the breadth and depth of the Spike-specific TCR repertoire rose significantly after two doses of AZD1222. In a largely white British group with more females than males, clonal diversity was possibly underestimated. Without day 14 samples, only post-peak T cell repertoires were studied.

Germline CDR1 is SGHRS and CDR2 is YFSETQ. CDR3 length equals 15 residues. Trimming removed 5 bases from V and 2 bases from J, with 13 bases in between. Details on this clone: What it binds is not known.

The data were produced by immunoSEQ multiplex PCR, yet TCRdb's version contains in-frame clones alone and is incomplete. The sample includes approximately 100,000 clones, roughly nine tenths seen only once; the top ten take approximately 5.2%. The chain is built from TRBV5-1 and TRBJ1-4, with unresolved D. This sequence originates from an adult who received the AZD1222 COVID-19 vaccine. The sample consisted of peripheral blood, taken 28 days after the second AZD1222 dose. The CDR3 DNA reads TGCGCCAGCAGGGTGACAACGGCCACTAATGAAAAACTGTTTTTT. The encoded protein is CASRVTTATNEKLFF.